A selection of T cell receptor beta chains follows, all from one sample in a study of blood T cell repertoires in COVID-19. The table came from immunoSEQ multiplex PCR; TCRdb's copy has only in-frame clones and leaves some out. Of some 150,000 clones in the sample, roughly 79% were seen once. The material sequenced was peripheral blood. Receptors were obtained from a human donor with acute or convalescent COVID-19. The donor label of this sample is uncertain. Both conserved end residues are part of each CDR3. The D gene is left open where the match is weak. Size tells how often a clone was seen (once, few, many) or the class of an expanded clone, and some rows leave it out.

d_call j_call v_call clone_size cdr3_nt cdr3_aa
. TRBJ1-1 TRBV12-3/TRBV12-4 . TGTGCCAGCAGTTTCGGGACTGCCACTGAAGCTTTCTTT CASSFGTATEAFF
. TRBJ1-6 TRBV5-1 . TGCGCCAGCAGCTTGAACGGGGTTCGGGGAAATTCACCCCTCCACTTT CASSLNGVRGNSPLHF
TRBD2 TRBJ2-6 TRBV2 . TGTGCCAGCAGTCAGGCGGGGGGTTCTGGGGCCAACGTCCTGACTTTC CASSQAGGSGANVLTF
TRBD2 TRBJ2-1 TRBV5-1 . TGCGCCAGCAGGGGGACTAGCGGGGGTATCTCCTACAATGAGCAGTTCTTC CASRGTSGGISYNEQFF
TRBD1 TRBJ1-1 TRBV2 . TGTGCCAGCAGTGTCCGGGACAGGGGGCTCCAGGGCCCTGAAGCTTTCTTT CASSVRDRGLQGPEAFF
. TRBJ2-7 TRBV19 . TGTGCCAGTAGTATCAACTTGCAGGGGTTCCACGAGCAGTACTTC CASSINLQGFHEQYF
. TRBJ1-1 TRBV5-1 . TGCGCCAGCAGCCGGGAGGAGAGTTGGGTGACTGAAGCTTTCTTT CASSREESWVTEAFF
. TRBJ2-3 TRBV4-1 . TGCGCCAGCAGCCTTTGGGACTTTCGATCTAGCACAGATACGCAGTATTTT CASSLWDFRSSTDTQYF
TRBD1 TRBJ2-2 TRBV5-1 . TGCGCCAGCAGCTCCCAGGGGGCGCCCGGGGAGCTGTTTTTT CASSSQGAPGELFF
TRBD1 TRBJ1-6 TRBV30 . TGTGCCTGCCTGACAGGGACCTATAATTCACCCCTCCACTTT CACLTGTYNSPLHF
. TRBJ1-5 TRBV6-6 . TGTGCCAGCAGTCCAGACAGTAGCAATCAGCCCCAGCATTTT CASSPDSSNQPQHF
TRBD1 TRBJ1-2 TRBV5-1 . TGCGCCAGCAGCCTAGGGGACAGGGACTATGGCTACACCTTC CASSLGDRDYGYTF
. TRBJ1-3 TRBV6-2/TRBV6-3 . TGTGCCAGCAGTTCCCCGGACGGACTCTCTGGAAACACCATATATTTT CASSSPDGLSGNTIYF
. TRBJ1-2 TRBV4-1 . TGCGCCAGCAGCCCCCGGGGGGGGAACTATGGCTACACCTTC CASSPRGGNYGYTF
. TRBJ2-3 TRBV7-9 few TGTGCCAGCAGCTCTGCCGGCGGGGATACGCAGTATTTT CASSSAGGDTQYF
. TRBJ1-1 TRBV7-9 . TGTGCCAGCAGCATACACAGGGACAACACTGAAGCTTTCTTT CASSIHRDNTEAFF
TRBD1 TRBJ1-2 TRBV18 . TGTGCCAGCTCACCACTGGACAGGGACTATGGCTACACCTTC CASSPLDRDYGYTF
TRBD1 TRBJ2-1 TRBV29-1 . TGCAGCTCGTGGACAGGGGGTGAGCAGTTCTTC CSSWTGGEQFF
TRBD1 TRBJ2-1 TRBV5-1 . TGCGCCAGCAGCTTAGCGGGACAGGGGTACAATGAGCAGTTCTTC CASSLAGQGYNEQFF
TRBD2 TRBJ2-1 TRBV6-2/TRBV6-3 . TGTGCCAGCAGTTACGAAGCGGGGCAGATCTACAATGAGCAGTTCTTC CASSYEAGQIYNEQFF
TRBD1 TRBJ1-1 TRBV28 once TGTGCCAGCAGTTTGGGGACAGGGACCTCCATGAACACTGAAGCTTTCTTT CASSLGTGTSMNTEAFF
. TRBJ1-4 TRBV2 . TGTGCCAGCAGGGGCGTAGGGCCGGGAGAAAAACTGTTTTTT CASRGVGPGEKLFF
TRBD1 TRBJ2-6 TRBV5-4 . TGTGCCAACTCTCGGGACAGGGTGGCTGGGGCCAACGTCCTGACTTTC CANSRDRVAGANVLTF
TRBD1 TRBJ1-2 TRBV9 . TGTGCCAGCAGCGACTCGGAGACAGGGGTTAACTATGGCTACACCTTC CASSDSETGVNYGYTF
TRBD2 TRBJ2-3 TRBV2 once TGTGCCAGAACTCTAGCGGGGGGCCGCACAGATACGCAGTATTTT CARTLAGGRTDTQYF
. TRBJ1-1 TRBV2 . TGTGCCAGCAGCCCACGGCGGGGGGGAGACACTGAAGCTTTCTTT CASSPRRGGDTEAFF
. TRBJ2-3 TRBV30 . TGTGCCTGGAGTGTATCGCGGGGGCTGTACACAGATACGCAGTATTTT CAWSVSRGLYTDTQYF
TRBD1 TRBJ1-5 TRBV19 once TGTGCCACTCGGAGGGACAGAGGTGGGAGCAATCAGCCCCAGCATTTT CATRRDRGGSNQPQHF
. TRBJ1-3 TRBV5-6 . TGTGCCAGCAGCCGGCTAGGCAACTCTGGAAACACCATATATTTT CASSRLGNSGNTIYF
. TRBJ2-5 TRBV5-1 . TGCGCCAGCAGCTTGATCCCTCAACATGGGGGGGCCGGAGAGACCCAGTACTTC CASSLIPQHGGAGETQYF
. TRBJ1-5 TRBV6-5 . TGTGCCAGCAGTTCGGGGGGTTTAATTAGCAATCAGCCCCAGCATTTT CASSSGGLISNQPQHF
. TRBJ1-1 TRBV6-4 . TGTGCCAGCAGTGACTCGCCGGGTCCCTACACTGAAGCTTTCTTT CASSDSPGPYTEAFF
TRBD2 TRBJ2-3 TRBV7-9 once TGTGCCAGCAGCCTACTAGCGGGGGGGCCGACAGATACGCAGTATTTT CASSLLAGGPTDTQYF
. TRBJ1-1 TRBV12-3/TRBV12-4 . TGTGCCAGCAGTTGGGGGGGCACTGAAGCTTTCTTT CASSWGGTEAFF
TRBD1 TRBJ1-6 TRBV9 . TGTGCCAGCAGCGCTCGGGACAGCGCATTTAATTCACCCCTCCACTTT CASSARDSAFNSPLHF